These 14 T cell receptor beta chains share one sample of origin, sequenced in a study of cytomegalovirus exposure and HLA in healthy donors. Assay used: immunoSEQ multiplex PCR; TCRdb lists only in-frame clones, some missing. The sample has some 140,000 clones, about 86% seen once; the top ten hold under 25%. The sample was PBMCs. The source of these receptors is a man aged 18 to 29 in good health and CMV-seropositive.

This chain joins TRBV7-2 and TRBJ1-5; D not certain. CDR3 length equals 15 residues. Trimming removed 5 bases from V and 0 bases from J, with 11 bases in between. Looked up from germline, CDR1 is SGHTA and CDR2 is FQGNSA. The CDR3: CASSRDRNSNQPQHF. CDR3 sequence (DNA): TGTGCCAGCAGCCGGGATAGAAATAGCAATCAGCCCCAGCATTTT.

This CDR3 is CASNPGLARHYEQYF. The CDR3 DNA reads as TGTGCCAGCAACCCGGGACTAGCGAGACACTACGAGCAGTACTTC. The chain uses TRBV6-1 and TRBJ2-7; TRBD2 agrees at 10 bases. Per the germline V gene, CDR1 is MNHNS and CDR2 is SASEGT. The CDR3 is 15 amino acids. Trimming at V came to 7 bases and at J to 3 bases, leaving 9 bases not matched to a gene.

This clone has just a few counts. The chain employs TRBV20-1 and TRBJ2-1, with a weak D call TRBD2 (5 bases). Looked up from germline, CDR1 is DFQATT and CDR2 is SNEGSKA (reference sequence). This CDR3 has 11 amino acids. Trimming took 6 bases from V and 8 from J, leaving 11 bases between them. The CDR3 here is CSASQADEQFF. The CDR3 nucleotides read TGCAGTGCCAGTCAAGCGGATGAGCAGTTCTTC.

The J gene is TRBJ2-5, the V gene TRBV5-1, with 7 nucleotides matching TRBD2. Trimming removed 0 bases from V and 2 bases from J; junction bases left unmatched: 7. CDR3 length: 16 amino acids. CDR1 and CDR2 (germline): SGHRS, YFSETQ. CDR3: CASSLERLAVQETQYF. The DNA of the CDR3 is TGCGCCAGCAGCTTGGAACGGCTAGCGGTGCAAGAGACCCAGTACTTC.

The chain combines TRBV6-1 with TRBJ1-2; 7 nucleotides agree with TRBD1. Germline-derived CDR1 and CDR2 are MNHNS and SASEGT. The length of the CDR3 is 15 residues. The V gene end was trimmed by 4 bases and the J gene end by 6 bases; junction bases not matched to a gene: 11. The CDR3 nucleotides are TGTGCCAGCAGTGCGCCAAGGACAGGCCCACATGGCTACACCTTC. This translates into CASSAPRTGPHGYTF.

The sample holds a few counts of this clone. This rearrangement joins TRBV18 to TRBJ2-7; D is unclear. V was clipped by 3 bases and J by 0 bases, with 6 bases between them. This CDR3 has 13 amino acids. In germline, CDR1 is KGHSH, CDR2 LQKENI. CDR3 nucleotides: TGTGCCAGCTCACCGGCAGTCTCCTACGAGCAGTACTTC. Amino acid sequence: CASSPAVSYEQYF.

The chain couples TRBV29-1 to TRBJ2-7; 11 positions agree with TRBD1. Germline values: CDR1 SQVTM, CDR2 ANQGSEA. The CDR3 totals 16 residues. The junction had 9 bases not matched to a gene; V was cut back by 2 bases and J by 3 bases. The CDR3 protein is CSVEWDRGARGYEQYF. The CDR3, as DNA: TGCAGCGTTGAATGGGACAGGGGGGCTAGGGGCTACGAGCAGTACTTC.

The rearrangement links TRBV7-3 to TRBJ2-1; TRBD2 matches at 8 bases. Germline V CDR1 and CDR2: SGHTA, FQGTGA. The CDR3 covers 13 residues. The J segment lost 4 bases and the V segment lost 6 bases, leaving 2 bases of the junction unmatched. CDR3 bases: TGTGCCAGCAGTTCGGGAGGGTACAATGAGCAGTTCTTC. It is translated as CASSSGGYNEQFF.

V usage is TRBV5-1 and J usage is TRBJ2-7, with 10 bases that match TRBD1. Germline V gene data show CDR1 as SGHRS and CDR2 as YFSETQ. The CDR3 is 15 amino acids. Trimming cost V 0 bases and J 0 bases; bases outside gene matches: 0. Here the CDR3 DNA reads TGCGCCAGCAGCTTGGGGACAGGGGGCTCCTACGAGCAGTACTTC. Translated, it gives CASSLGTGGSYEQYF.

This chain links TRBV9 with TRBJ1-2; the D gene is possibly TRBD1 (6 bases). The germline V and J ends were trimmed by 4 bases and 2 bases, with 12 bases remaining between them. CDR3 length: 14 amino acids. CDR1 and CDR2 from the germline V gene are SGDLS and YYNGEE. CDR3 nucleotides: TGTGCCAGCAGCCCGGGGGGGGGCAACTATGGCTACACCTTC. Its translation is CASSPGGGNYGYTF.

The chain couples TRBV9 to TRBJ2-3, with TRBD1 matching over 8 bases. Trimming at V came to 0 bases and at J to 5 bases, leaving 2 bases not matched to a gene. The V gene's germline CDR1 is SGDLS and CDR2 YYNGEE. CDR3 size: 14 residues. CDR3 protein: CASSVVQGEDTQYF. The CDR3 region has the DNA TGTGCCAGCAGCGTAGTACAGGGGGAAGATACGCAGTATTTT.

This clone was recorded once. The rearrangement links TRBV6-5 to TRBJ1-2; TRBD1 might be the D (6 bases). CDR1 and CDR2 (germline): MNHEY, SVGAGI. Trimming removed 4 bases at V and 6 bases at J, with 21 bases between. The length of the CDR3 is 16 residues. In DNA form, the CDR3 reads TGTGCCAGCAGTTTGTTTTACAGGGCTTCTAGGGATGGCTACACCTTC. Its translation is CASSLFYRASRDGYTF.

The chain carries TRBV7-9 and TRBJ1-6, with 7 bases lining up with TRBD1. This CDR3 comprises 15 residues. J lost 7 bases, V lost 1 base, and 4 bases had no gene match. CDR1 is SEHNR and CDR2 is FQNEAQ in the germline V gene (reference sequence). As DNA, the CDR3 is TGTGCCAGCAGCTTAGTGGGGACAGAGAATTCACCCCTCCACTTT. As protein: CASSLVGTENSPLHF.

This clone was recorded only once. This rearrangement joins TRBV13 to TRBJ2-7; TRBD1 might be the D (6 bases). This CDR3 has 16 residues. Trimming cost V 1 base and J 1 base, with 14 bases left between them. Germline V lookup: CDR1 PRHDT, CDR2 FYEKMQ (reference sequence). CDR3 sequence (DNA): TGTGCCAGCAGCTTAGAGCAGGGGATGGTATCCTACGAGCAGTACTTC. This codes for CASSLEQGMVSYEQYF.